This record covers a single TCR beta chain. Its target is unknown. The data were obtained in a study of T cells in localized non-small cell lung cancer. General study results and limits: Longer overall survival was seen with higher T cell density measured in blood. Clonality of T cells reached its maximum in uninvolved adjacent lung, surpassing tumor.

The repertoire was sequenced with immunoSEQ multiplex PCR; TCRdb's copy has only in-frame clones and lacks some. The sample yields around 70,000 clones, 84% seen once. The germline gives CDR1 SGHRS, CDR2 YFSETQ. Trimming removed 7 bases from V and 3 bases from J; junction bases left unmatched: 7. The CDR3 consists of 13 residues. This receptor was taken from a female donor over 55 with stage I lung adenocarcinoma. Sequencing was performed on peripheral blood, taken before any cancer treatment. V usage is TRBV5-1 and J usage is TRBJ2-7, with 7 bases aligning to TRBD2. The CDR3 coding sequence is TGCGCCAGCCAGGTCTCTAGCGGCTACGAGCAGTACTTC. Translated: CASQVSSGYEQYF.